This entry features one T cell receptor (beta chain) sequence. The antigen it recognizes is unknown. The record has no base qualities; no much larger clone is one base away. As encoded in the germline V gene, CDR1 is SGDLS while CDR2 is YYNGEE. The CDR3 contains 15 residues, cysteine and phenylalanine counted. CDR3 DNA is the only sequence kept; it has 45 bases, read in frame from the first base. For this chain, trimming is 4 bases at the V end and 1 base at the J end, and the number of junction bases without a gene match is 8. The data belong to a study of blood T cell repertoires in COVID-19 (TCRdb year 2020). In the study overall: Samples from collaborators originated in the United States, Italy and Spain and spanned both the acute and convalescent phases of COVID-19. The prospective study material was composed of cDNA or gDNA derived from T cells, B-cell-depleted T cells, or PBMCs. The dataset comprised deeply sampled blood TCRbeta repertoires from subjects exposed to, actively infected with, or recovered from COVID-19. The repertoires were made available in a free public database intended to serve as a resource for research on the immune response to SARS-CoV-2. The samples were drawn from two sources: the first 160 participants of the ongoing ImmuneRACE study, and approximately 1,300 subjects contributed by 6 global collaborators. The sample metadata nearly always contained a de-identified subject ID, COVID-19 status, age in years and sex. Where HLA class I and class II types were available, the types were taken from metadata supplied by the sample provider, not from assay-based typing. Paper-wide results and their limitations: Clinical and demographic metadata were provided uncurated, with the amount varying by source and participant.

TCRbeta CDR3 regions were amplified from genomic DNA using the immunoSEQ Assay, a bias-controlled multiplex PCR. On the authors' methods: Within the assay, amplification of reference gene primers was used to estimate how many nucleated cells each sample contained. To quantify the absolute abundance of each unique TCRbeta CDR3 rearrangement, sequence reads were collapsed and filtered. For each sample, productive Simpson clonality was calculated as the square root of Simpson's diversity index over productive rearrangements. TCRdb holds this immuneACCESS table with in-frame rearrangements only. Some clones are missing; in checked studies, unresolved V genes explain under half, and the rest has no known cause. V and J calls and clone size come straight from that table; D and trimming were deduced from the DNA. This sample has around 180,000 clones in its table, and 85% to 90% of those were observed once. Of the sample, over 2% falls within the top ten clones.

Participants in the prospective study were aged roughly 18 to 100 years, lived in under 30 United States geographic areas, and enrolled through a virtual design. Cohort assignment in the prospective study relied on participant-reported clinical history from a screening survey and a study questionnaire. Mobile phlebotomists in the prospective study collected whole blood, serum and a nasopharyngeal or oropharyngeal swab from every participant. Over a roughly two-month period, participants in the prospective study had the option of providing additional blood draws and questionnaires. Before DNA extraction, prospective study blood samples were shipped either frozen or at room temperature.

The V gene is TRBV9 and the J gene is TRBJ2-7, and TRBD1 aligns with 7 junction nucleotides. The sample comprised PBMCs or T cells enriched from blood (not recorded which). This TCR derives from a woman in her thirties or forties with acute COVID-19. The CDR3 region: CASSPREGQSYEQYF. Read as DNA, the sequence is TGTGCCAGCAGCCCTAGAGAGGGACAGTCCTACGAGCAGTACTTC.